This T cell receptor beta chain was documented in a study of T cells in Graves' hyperthyroidism and ophthalmopathy. This CDR3 is built from 13 residues. CDR1 LGHDT and CDR2 YNNKEL come from the germline V gene (reference sequence). V lost 1 base, J lost 3 bases, and 1 base lay in between. Study observations and caveats: A model using 13 V-J features told ophthalmopathy apart from stable hyperthyroidism.

This clonotype was detected many times. What it binds is unknown. RNA transcripts yielded amplified TCR beta CDR3 regions. HTBI primers were used for first-round RT-PCR of the TCR CDR3. TCRdb called the multiplex PCR reads again in MiXCR, with one record for every CDR3 protein. The sample contains around 300,000 distinct CDR3 sequences, about an eighth of which appear only once. Source material for PBMCs was around 10 ml fresh peripheral blood. This sequence joins TRBV3-1 and TRBJ2-6; D unclear. This receptor was taken from a woman in her 30s with Graves' hyperthyroidism that later progressed to Graves' ophthalmopathy. The specimen was blood. The CDR3: CASSQGGANVLTF. CDR3 coding DNA: TGTGCCAGCAGCCAAGGTGGGGCCAACGTCCTGACTTTC.